A single sample is the source of the 15 T cell receptor beta chains below, sequenced in a study of blood T cell repertoires in COVID-19. Sequencing was performed with immunoSEQ multiplex PCR; in TCRdb, only in-frame clones are kept and a portion is missing. Among roughly 390,000 clones listed, 85% were seen once. The sequenced sample consisted of peripheral blood. These receptors all come from a woman aged 18-29 years with acute or convalescent COVID-19.

This sequence joins TRBV6-6 and TRBJ2-3; 15 bases agree with TRBD2. This CDR3 has 16 amino acids. CDR1 is MNHNY and CDR2 is SVGAGI in the germline V gene (reference sequence). J lost 5 bases, V lost 7 bases, and 7 bases had no gene match. The CDR3 DNA sequence: TGTGCCAGCACCCCCAAGGGACTAGCGGGAGGAGATACGCAGTATTTT. It specifies CASTPKGLAGGDTQYF.

The genes are TRBV29-1 and TRBJ1-1; weak D call: TRBD1 (5 bases). The V gene lost 4 bases and the J gene lost 5 bases, with 14 bases spanning the gap. From germline, CDR1 is SQVTM and CDR2 ANQGSEA. CDR3 length equals 13 residues. The CDR3 region is CSVAAGKTTEAFF. For the CDR3, the DNA is TGCAGCGTTGCAGCAGGGAAGACGACTGAAGCTTTCTTT.

The V and J genes are TRBV9 and TRBJ1-4; a weak D match, TRBD1 (6 bases). This CDR3 has 14 residues. Trimming removed 4 bases from V and 3 bases from J, with 10 bases in between. Germline-derived CDR1 and CDR2 are SGDLS and YYNGEE. In nucleotides, the CDR3 is TGTGCCAGCAGCTCCGAGGGGGCTAATGAAAAACTGTTTTTT. Its protein is CASSSEGANEKLFF.

This rearrangement joins TRBV7-7 to TRBJ2-1; D is unresolved. This CDR3 is 13 amino acids long. Trimming removed 2 bases from V and 5 bases from J, with 7 bases in between. Germline-derived CDR1 and CDR2 are SSHAT and FNYEAQ (reference sequence). The CDR3 nucleotides are TGTGCCAGCAGCTTAAGTCGCGACAATGAGCAGTTCTTC. Its translation is CASSLSRDNEQFF.

This chain joins TRBV27 and TRBJ2-2; tentative D call: TRBD2 (5 bases). Germline V gene sequence: CDR1 MNHEY, CDR2 SMNVEV (reference sequence). This CDR3 has 14 amino acids. With 6 bases removed from V and 4 bases from J, the gap between germline ends came to 12 bases. CDR3 amino acids: CASSTGLTTGELFF. In DNA, the CDR3 is TGTGCCAGCAGCACGGGGTTGACCACCGGGGAGCTGTTTTTT.

This sequence joins TRBV3-1 (or the pseudogene TRBV3-2) and TRBJ1-1, with a possible D match to TRBD1 (6 bases). The V gene lost 5 bases and the J gene lost 1 base, with 14 bases spanning the gap. CDR1 is LGHDT and CDR2 is YNNKEL in the germline V gene (reference sequence). CDR3 length equals 15 residues. The CDR3 spells CASSDLQGRNTEAFF. The DNA for the CDR3 is TGTGCCAGCAGCGACCTTCAGGGGCGGAACACTGAAGCTTTCTTT.

The chain has TRBV7-9 and TRBJ2-1; 9 bases map to TRBD2. Germline assignment: CDR1 SEHNR and CDR2 FQNEAQ (reference sequence). The CDR3 contains 15 residues. V gave up 5 bases and J gave up 5 bases; unmatched junction bases: 7. The CDR3, as DNA: TGTGCCAGCAGCCGCGTACTAGCGGGTAACAATGAGCAGTTCTTC. Amino acids: CASSRVLAGNNEQFF.

The chain employs TRBV15 and TRBJ1-3; maybe TRBD1 (6 bases). Trimming removed 6 bases at V and 2 bases at J, with 11 bases between. Germline V CDR1 and CDR2: LNHNV, YYDKDF (reference sequence). The CDR3 covers 14 residues. The CDR3 sequence: CATSNRVPGNTIYF. The CDR3 nucleotides are TGTGCCACCAGTAACAGGGTACCTGGAAACACCATATATTTT.

The J gene is TRBJ2-7, the V gene TRBV30, with D possibly TRBD2 on 5 matching bases. This CDR3 spans 12 amino acids. The V end was cut by 2 bases, the J end by 5 bases, with 10 bases between. CDR1 and CDR2 (germline): GTSNPN, SVGIG (reference sequence). The CDR3: CAWSLGSDEQYF. CDR3 sequence (DNA): TGTGCCTGGAGTTTGGGTAGCGACGAGCAGTACTTC.

This clone has just one count. The V call is TRBV14, the J call TRBJ2-5, with 9 bases matching TRBD2. CDR3 size: 15 residues. V shed 2 bases and J 5 bases; nucleotides not matched to a gene: 6. Germline-derived CDR1 and CDR2 are SGHDN and FVKESK. The CDR3 DNA follows: TGTGCCAGCAGCCAACTAGCGGGGCCCCCCGAGACCCAGTACTTC. It specifies CASSQLAGPPETQYF.

V usage is TRBV11-2 and J usage is TRBJ2-7, with D possibly being TRBD2 (5 bases). V lost 3 bases and J 4 bases, leaving 13 bases between the germline ends. This CDR3 is built from 14 residues. Germline V gene data show CDR1 as SGHAT and CDR2 as FQNNGV. CDR3 in DNA: TGTGCCAGCAGCTTTCAGCGGATTGGGTACGAGCAGTACTTC. Its translation: CASSFQRIGYEQYF. Full variable domain (rest looked up from reference TRBV11-2 and TRBJ2-7): EAGVAQSPRYKIIEKRQSVAFWCNPISGHATLYWYQQILGQGPKLLIQFQNNGVVDDSQLPKDRFSAERLKGVDSTLKIQPAKLEDSAVYLCASSFQRIGYEQYFGPGTRLTVT.

This clone was detected only once. The chain has TRBV28 and TRBJ1-3, with 10 nucleotides matching TRBD1. This CDR3 contains 15 residues. V lost 5 bases and J lost 8; bases outside the gene matches: 9. Germline V gene sequence: CDR1 MDHEN, CDR2 SYDVKM. The chain's CDR3 is CASSLYGDRGDTIYF. The CDR3 nucleotides read TGTGCCAGCAGTCTCTACGGGGACAGGGGAGACACCATATATTTT.

This rearrangement joins TRBV5-1 to TRBJ2-3; 11 positions match TRBD2. The length of the CDR3 is 18 residues. Trimming at V came to 2 bases and at J to 0 bases, leaving 8 bases not matched to a gene. Germline V lookup: CDR1 SGHRS, CDR2 YFSETQ. The CDR3 is CASSLELAGAVSTDTQYF. DNA for the CDR3: TGCGCCAGCAGCTTAGAACTAGCGGGAGCGGTGAGCACAGATACGCAGTATTTT.

The chain joins TRBV14 to TRBJ1-1, with no clear D. In germline, CDR1 is SGHDN, CDR2 FVKESK. The V gene lost 4 bases and the J gene lost 1 base, with 7 bases spanning the gap. CDR3 length equals 13 residues. The CDR3 coding sequence is TGTGCCAGCAGCCCACTGAAGAACACTGAAGCTTTCTTT. This gives the protein CASSPLKNTEAFF.

The gene calls are TRBV7-8 and TRBJ1-2, with D possibly being TRBD1 (5 bases). CDR3 length: 13 amino acids. V lost 3 bases, J lost 3 bases, and 8 bases lay in between. The germline V gene has CDR1 SGHVS and CDR2 FQNEAQ. The CDR3 reads CASSFDSYYGYTF. The DNA of the CDR3 is TGTGCCAGCAGCTTCGACAGTTACTATGGCTACACCTTC.